Here is one TCR beta chain with its context. The antigen remains undetermined. A 5'RACE reaction primed in the constant segment made cDNA libraries of TCR alpha and TCR beta, and these carried sample barcodes and UMIs. TCRdb re-called the 5' RACE reads with MiXCR, one entry per CDR3 protein. The sample has over 400,000 distinct CDR3 sequences; less than 25% are singletons. The data stem from a study of T-cell memory formation after mild COVID-19. The CDR3 totals 16 residues. J lost 3 bases, V lost 5 bases, and 6 bases had no gene match. Study-wide results and limits: The finding that pre-infection memory included some responding clones suggested that cross-reactive memory joined. The study found balanced CD4/CD8 in clones contracting day 15 to 85 and a CD4+ lean in later expanders.

The material sequenced was PBMCs or a T cell subset sorted from them (not recorded which). The chain carries TRBV12-3 or TRBV12-4 and TRBJ2-1; 11 positions agree with TRBD2. The sequence was obtained from an adult woman who had mild COVID-19 (a few samples of this study predate the infection). Cell type and time point are not known. The DNA of the CDR3 is TGTGCCAGCAGTGCCCGGACTAGCGGGTTCTACAATGAGCAGTTCTTC. This gives the protein CASSARTSGFYNEQFF.